A few counts support the clone carrying this T cell receptor (beta chain). The target antigen is unknown. The sample comes from a study of CD8 T cells in ankylosing spondylitis. Study results and limitations: The clones that were linked to disease were reported to be significantly enriched in matched synovial fluid samples from ankylosing spondylitis patients. Previously reported in reactive arthritis synovial fluid and blood were some of the motif variants. Roughly eight highly homologous variants made up a TCR beta motif that seemed to typify ankylosing spondylitis blood.

Trimming at V came to 0 bases and at J to 5 bases, leaving 8 bases not matched to a gene. Germline V CDR1 and CDR2: DFQATT, SNEGSKA (reference sequence). The CDR3 loop spans 17 amino acids. Quantitative molecular-barcoded 5'-RACE generated the TCR beta libraries. TCRdb reprocessed the 5' RACE reads with MiXCR, giving one entry per CDR3 protein. The sample records under 300,000 distinct CDR3 sequences, over 15% being singletons. This sequence originates from a male donor with ankylosing spondylitis or in good health (not recorded which). This sequence joins TRBV20-1 and TRBJ2-5, with TRBD2 matching over 14 bases. The sequenced material came from blood, either unsorted or a sorted T cell fraction (not recorded which). The CDR3: CSARDRRLAGGLETQYF. For the CDR3, the DNA is TGCAGTGCTAGAGATCGAAGACTAGCGGGAGGGCTGGAGACCCAGTACTTC.